These 4 T cell receptor beta chains came from one sample sequenced in a study of siplizumab effects on memory and regulatory T cells. Sequencing was performed with immunoSEQ multiplex PCR; in TCRdb, only in-frame clones are kept and a portion is missing. This table has 100,000 or so clones, 94% appearing once. Sequencing was performed on Tregs sorted from blood. The receptors stem from a human donor in good health.

V usage is TRBV29-1 and J usage is TRBJ2-7; possible D gene TRBD1, 6 bases. Between the trimmed V and J ends, which lost 4 bases and 6 bases, there was a span of 13 bases. The CDR3 totals 12 residues. Germline values: CDR1 SQVTM, CDR2 ANQGSEA. CDR3 amino acids: CSVGGGQREQYF. CDR3 bases: TGCAGCGTTGGGGGTGGACAGCGCGAGCAGTACTTC.

This clone was observed once. The chain couples TRBV19 to TRBJ1-1; D not resolved. V was trimmed by 3 bases and J by 1 base, leaving 9 bases between them. The germline V gene encodes CDR1 LNHDA and CDR2 SQIVND (reference sequence). The CDR3 loop spans 14 amino acids. CDR3 DNA: TGTGCCAGTAGTATCGGTCCGGGGAACACTGAAGCTTTCTTT. It encodes CASSIGPGNTEAFF.

The chain recombines TRBV30 with TRBJ2-3; 8 bases agree with TRBD1. The trim removed 5 bases at V and 1 base at J, leaving 8 bases unmatched. This CDR3 comprises 15 residues. Looked up from germline, CDR1 is GTSNPN and CDR2 is SVGIG (reference sequence). Written as DNA, the CDR3 is TGTGCCTGGGGACAGGGTCCCTCCCGCACAGATACGCAGTATTTT. Amino acid sequence: CAWGQGPSRTDTQYF. Supplemented by reference TRBV30 and TRBJ2-3, the full variable domain reads SQTIHQWPATLVQPVGSPLSLECTVEGTSNPNLYWYRQAAGRGLQLLFYSVGIGQISSEVPQNLSASRPQDRQFILSSKKLLLSDSGFYLCAWGQGPSRTDTQYFGPGTRLTVL.

The chain carries TRBV29-1 and TRBJ1-2, with D possibly matching TRBD1 (5 bases). Germline CDR1 SQVTM, CDR2 ANQGSEA. V was pared by 3 bases and J by 4 bases, with 12 bases between. CDR3 size: 13 residues. The CDR3: CSVDRGRSYGYTF. The CDR3 DNA reads TGCAGCGTTGACCGGGGGAGGAGCTATGGCTACACCTTC.